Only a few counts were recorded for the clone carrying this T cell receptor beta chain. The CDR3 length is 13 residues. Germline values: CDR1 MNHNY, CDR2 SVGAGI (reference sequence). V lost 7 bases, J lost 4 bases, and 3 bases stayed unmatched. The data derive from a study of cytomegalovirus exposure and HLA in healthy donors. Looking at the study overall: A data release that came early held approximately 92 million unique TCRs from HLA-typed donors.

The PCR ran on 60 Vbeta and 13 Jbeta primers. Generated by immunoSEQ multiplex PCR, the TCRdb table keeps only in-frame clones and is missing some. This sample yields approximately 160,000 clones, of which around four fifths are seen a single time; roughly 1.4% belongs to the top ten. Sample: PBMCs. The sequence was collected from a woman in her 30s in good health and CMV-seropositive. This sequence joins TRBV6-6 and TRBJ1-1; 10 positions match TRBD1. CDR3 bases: TGTGCCAGCACCGGGACAGGGGTCACTGAAGCTTTCTTT. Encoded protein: CASTGTGVTEAFF.